What follows are 15 T cell receptor beta chains derived from one specimen sequenced in a study of T cell responses to AZD1222 COVID-19 vaccine. Sequencing was performed with immunoSEQ multiplex PCR; in TCRdb, only in-frame clones are kept and a portion is missing. The sample has 100,000 or so clones, approximately 86% seen once. The sample consisted of peripheral blood, taken on day 0 of AZD1222 vaccination. These receptors originate from an adult in good health.

V and J are TRBV19 and TRBJ1-2, with 8 bases matching TRBD1. With V trimmed by 8 bases and J by 5 bases, 19 bases remained unmatched. This CDR3 contains 17 residues. Per the germline V gene, CDR1 is LNHDA and CDR2 is SQIVND (reference sequence). The CDR3 region has the DNA TGTGCCAGTTGGTTTGGGACAGGCCCTCTCGTCCCTTATGGCTACACCTTC. This gives the protein CASWFGTGPLVPYGYTF.

This chain links TRBV28 with TRBJ2-5; D not resolved. Germline lookup yields CDR1 MDHEN and CDR2 SYDVKM. The germline V and J ends were trimmed by 2 bases and 2 bases, with 9 bases remaining between them. The CDR3 has 14 amino acids. The CDR3 loop reads CASSLSSAQETQYF. CDR3 nucleotides: TGTGCCAGCAGTTTAAGTTCAGCTCAAGAGACCCAGTACTTC.

The J gene is TRBJ2-3, the V gene TRBV19; D unclear. The V gene's germline CDR1 is LNHDA and CDR2 SQIVND (reference sequence). V was cut by 2 bases and J by 5 bases, with 8 bases left in between. The CDR3 totals 13 residues. The CDR3 DNA sequence: TGTGCCAGTAGTATACCCCGTGGAGATACGCAGTATTTT. This encodes CASSIPRGDTQYF. The complete variable domain, with remaining parts taken from reference TRBV19 and TRBJ2-3, reads DGGITQSPKYLFRKEGQNVTLSCEQNLNHDAMYWYRQDPGQGLRLIYYSQIVNDFQKGDIAEGYSVSREKKESFPLTVTSAQKNPTAFYLCASSIPRGDTQYFGPGTRLTVL.

The chain couples TRBV19 to TRBJ2-3, with D unresolved. Germline CDR1 LNHDA, CDR2 SQIVND (reference sequence). Trimming removed 6 bases at V and 4 bases at J, with 8 bases between. The CDR3 covers 12 residues. The CDR3 is CASSPIADTQYF. The CDR3 DNA is TGTGCCAGTAGCCCGATCGCAGATACGCAGTATTTT.

The chain is built from TRBV12-3 or TRBV12-4 and TRBJ2-7, with 8 bases fitting TRBD2. There are 13 residues in the CDR3. After removal of 6 bases from V and 3 bases from J, the junction contained 4 bases not matched to a gene. CDR3 in DNA: TGTGCCAGCAGAGCCGGGACTAGCTACGAGCAGTACTTC. Protein: CASRAGTSYEQYF.

V and J are TRBV4-3 and TRBJ2-7; D gene ambiguous. CDR1 is LGHNA, CDR2 YSLEER, per germline. The CDR3 covers 15 residues. The V end lost 0 bases, the J end lost 5 bases, and 14 bases lay between the germline ends. CDR3 residues: CASSQEAASFDEQYF. In nucleotides, the CDR3 is TGCGCCAGCAGCCAAGAGGCAGCAAGTTTCGACGAGCAGTACTTC.

V and J are TRBV28 and TRBJ1-5, with D perhaps TRBD1 (5 bases). V lost 7 bases to trimming and J lost 4 bases, with 8 bases between them. Germline V lookup: CDR1 MDHEN, CDR2 SYDVKM. CDR3 size: 12 residues. This chain's CDR3 is CASKGVNQPQHF. The CDR3 DNA reads TGTGCCAGCAAAGGGGTTAATCAGCCCCAGCATTTT.

This chain links TRBV28 with TRBJ1-5; maybe TRBD1 (6 bases). CDR1 is MDHEN, CDR2 SYDVKM, per germline. V was trimmed by 6 bases and J by 3 bases, leaving 18 bases between them. The CDR3 is 16 residues long. The CDR3 DNA follows: TGTGCCAGCAGCCCTAGGACAGCAACTATCAATCAGCCCCAGCATTTT. Translated: CASSPRTATINQPQHF.

The chain's CDR3 is CASSGPSGISYEQYF. The DNA of the CDR3 is TGTGCCAGCAGTGGTCCTAGCGGGATCTCCTACGAGCAGTACTTC. The V call is TRBV2, the J call TRBJ2-7; 9 positions match TRBD2. Looked up from germline, CDR1 is SNHLY and CDR2 is FYNNEI. Trimming removed 4 bases from V and 0 bases from J; junction bases left unmatched: 4. This CDR3 has 15 amino acids.

A few counts support this clone. V gene TRBV6-5 combines with J gene TRBJ1-5; 8 bases fit TRBD1. The J segment lost 4 bases and the V segment lost 6 bases, leaving 5 bases of the junction unmatched. This CDR3 spans 14 amino acids. CDR1 and CDR2 from the germline V gene are MNHEY and SVGAGI. CDR3 sequence (DNA): TGTGCCAGCAGAAGGACAGGGCGGAATCAGCCCCAGCATTTT. This codes for CASRRTGRNQPQHF.

This clone occurred a few times. The CDR3 protein is CASSQEGWGTNTGELFF. CDR3 nucleotide sequence: TGCGCCAGCAGCCAAGAAGGATGGGGGACTAACACCGGGGAGCTGTTTTTT. J is TRBJ2-2 and V is TRBV4-1, with a tentative D call TRBD2 (6 bases). V lost 0 bases and J lost 2, with 13 bases in between. Germline values: CDR1 MGHRA, CDR2 YSYEKL. The CDR3 sequence is 17 residues long.

The V call is TRBV6-1, the J call TRBJ1-4, with D possibly matching TRBD1 (6 bases). The CDR3 contains 14 residues. V was pared by 3 bases and J by 7 bases, with 12 bases between. CDR1 and CDR2 (germline): MNHNS, SASEGT. The CDR3 coding sequence is TGTGCCAGCAGTGAGGGACACGCGCGTGAAAAACTGTTTTTT. This sequence encodes CASSEGHAREKLFF.

V usage is TRBV19 and J usage is TRBJ2-7; no definite D call. The CDR3 is 13 amino acids. V shed 1 base and J shed 3 bases, with 7 bases lying between them. Germline V gives CDR1 LNHDA, CDR2 SQIVND (reference sequence). This CDR3 reads CASSIANYYEQYF. CDR3 coding DNA: TGTGCCAGTAGTATAGCTAACTACTACGAGCAGTACTTC.

This chain's CDR3 is CASSFAGGPSNQPQHF. The CDR3 DNA is TGTGCCAGCAGTTTCGCAGGGGGGCCCAGCAATCAGCCCCAGCATTTT. The genes are TRBV28 and TRBJ1-5; 7 bases fit TRBD1. The CDR3 extends over 16 amino acids. Germline V gives CDR1 MDHEN, CDR2 SYDVKM. J gave up 1 base and V 3 bases, and 6 bases lay outside the gene matches.

The chain employs TRBV18 and TRBJ2-3; 11 nucleotides match TRBD2. From germline, CDR1 is KGHSH and CDR2 LQKENI. CDR3 size: 18 residues. Trimming cost V 2 bases and J 2 bases; bases outside gene matches: 9. In nucleotides, the CDR3 is TGTGCCAGCTCACCATTTACTAGCGGGAGTTCTATCACAGATACGCAGTATTTT. Residues: CASSPFTSGSSITDTQYF.